One sample yielded the 3 T cell receptor beta chains listed below, sequenced in a study of T cell repertoires in cytomegalovirus infection. TCRdb called the reads again in MiXCR, with one record for every CDR3 protein. The table records more than 150,000 distinct CDR3 sequences, 28% of them present only once. Sequencing used PBMCs. The source is a human donor in good health (CMV status not recorded). Some clones in this sample may be carry-over from other donors' samples.

J is TRBJ1-2 and V is TRBV7-2; D unresolved. This CDR3 comprises 13 residues. From germline, CDR1 is SGHTA and CDR2 FQGNSA. Trimming removed 6 bases from V and 4 bases from J, with 12 bases in between. This CDR3 reads CASRVEQSYGYTF. The CDR3 DNA reads TGTGCCAGCAGAGTCGAGCAGTCCTATGGCTACACCTTC.

This clonotype has just a few counts. This chain connects TRBV28 to TRBJ1-2, with TRBD1 as a possible D gene (5 bases). Germline-derived CDR1 and CDR2 are MDHEN and SYDVKM. The CDR3 runs to 16 residues. Trimming left V 7 bases short and J 0 bases short, with 18 bases between. CDR3 coding DNA: TGTGCCAGCAATACTGCCGGGACGCCAGCTAACTATGGCTACACCTTC. It is translated as CASNTAGTPANYGYTF.

This clonotype showed up just a few times. This sequence joins TRBV12-5 and TRBJ1-1; D gene unclear. V lost 2 bases and J 3 bases, leaving 13 bases between the germline ends. The CDR3 is 15 residues long. Looked up from germline, CDR1 is LGHNT and CDR2 is FRNRAP. The CDR3 coding sequence is TGTGCTAGTGGTTTGCCACCTCCTAAGGACACTGAAGCTTTCTTT. Translating it yields CASGLPPPKDTEAFF.